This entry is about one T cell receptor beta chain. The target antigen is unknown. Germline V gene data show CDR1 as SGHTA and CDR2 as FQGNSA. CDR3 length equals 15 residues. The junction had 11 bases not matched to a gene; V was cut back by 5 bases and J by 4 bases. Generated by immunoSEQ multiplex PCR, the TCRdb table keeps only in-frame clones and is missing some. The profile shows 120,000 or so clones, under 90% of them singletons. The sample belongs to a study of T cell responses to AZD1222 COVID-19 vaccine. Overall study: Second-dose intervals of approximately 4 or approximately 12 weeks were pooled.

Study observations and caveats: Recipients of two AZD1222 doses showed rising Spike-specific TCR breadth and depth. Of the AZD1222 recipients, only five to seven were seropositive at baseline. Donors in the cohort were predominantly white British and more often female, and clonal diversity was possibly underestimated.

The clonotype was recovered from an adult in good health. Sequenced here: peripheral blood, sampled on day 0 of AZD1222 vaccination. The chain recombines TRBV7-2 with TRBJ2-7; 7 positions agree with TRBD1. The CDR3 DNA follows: TGTGCCAGCAGCCCAACAGGGGTCGGGCTTTACGAGCAGTACTTC. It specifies CASSPTGVGLYEQYF.